One and the same sample provided the 18 T cell receptor beta chains below, sequenced in a study of shared clonotypes between healthy human individuals (dated by TCRdb to about 2020). Libraries came from the immunoSEQ multiplex PCR assay. Here the immuneACCESS table is served through TCRdb, limited to in-frame sequences with V and J called. Missing clones are a known gap in these copies; in checked studies unresolved V genes cover under half, and the rest lacks a known reason. The table for this sample lists about 1.5 million clones; 96% of them were counted only once. Of the sample, about 1% falls within the top ten clones. Sequenced input: naive CD4+ T cells sorted from blood. The cell subset or site label here, explained by the study, means: CD45RA+ positively selected. These receptors were obtained from a man aged 25-45 years in good health.

The chain uses TRBV28 and TRBJ1-2, with unresolved D. The CDR3 runs 11 residues. Trimming cost V 5 bases and J 8 bases, with 9 bases left between them. CDR1 and CDR2 from the germline V gene are MDHEN and SYDVKM. The CDR3 DNA sequence: TGTGCCAGCAGTCAATCGGTCGGCTACACCTTC. This codes for CASSQSVGYTF.

The chain uses TRBV2 and TRBJ1-2; possible D gene TRBD1, 6 bases. CDR1 SNHLY and CDR2 FYNNEI come from the germline V gene. With 7 bases removed from V and 6 bases from J, the gap between germline ends came to 15 bases. The CDR3 is 13 residues long. CDR3 nucleotides: TGTGCCAGCAAGAGACAGGTCGGACATGGCTACACCTTC. Translated: CASKRQVGHGYTF.

The rearrangement links TRBV6-1 to TRBJ2-3; TRBD2 agrees at 12 bases. Germline lookup yields CDR1 MNHNS and CDR2 SASEGT. V shed 3 bases, J shed 9 bases, and the junction held 4 bases outside the gene matches. The CDR3 totals 14 residues. The DNA for the CDR3 is TGTGCCAGCAGTGAGACTAGCGGGAGAATCACGCAGTATTTT. Translation: CASSETSGRITQYF.

This chain joins TRBV7-6 and TRBJ2-7; 7 nucleotides align to TRBD1. Germline values: CDR1 SGHVS, CDR2 FNYEAQ. Trimming cost V 5 bases and J 0 bases; bases outside gene matches: 4. The CDR3 sequence is 14 residues long. The CDR3 DNA reads TGTGCCAGCAGCCTAGGGGACAGCTCCTACGAGCAGTACTTC. Its translation: CASSLGDSSYEQYF.

CDR3 in amino acids: CASRLTGASSYNEQFF. The CDR3 DNA sequence: TGTGCCAGCAGGTTAACAGGGGCGAGCTCCTACAATGAGCAGTTCTTC. This chain connects TRBV7-9 to TRBJ2-1, with TRBD1 identical over 7 bases. Per the germline V gene, CDR1 is SEHNR and CDR2 is FQNEAQ (reference sequence). The CDR3 consists of 16 residues. V gave up 6 bases and J gave up 0 bases; unmatched junction bases: 8. Full variable domain (outside the CDR3, taken from reference TRBV7-9 and TRBJ2-1): DTGVSQNPRHKITKRGQNVTFRCDPISEHNRLYWYRQTLGQGPEFLTYFQNEAQLEKSRLLSDRFSAERPKGSFSTLEIQRTEQGDSAMYLCASRLTGASSYNEQFFGPGTRLTVL.

This clone occurred once. V is TRBV28 and J is TRBJ1-2, with D possibly matching TRBD1 (6 bases). Trimming left V 1 base short and J 4 bases short, with 13 bases between. Per the germline V gene, CDR1 is MDHEN and CDR2 is SYDVKM. This CDR3 contains 15 residues. CDR3 sequence: CASSLYLGAPYGYTF. The CDR3 nucleotides are TGTGCCAGCAGTTTATATCTGGGGGCCCCCTATGGCTACACCTTC.

The genes are TRBV19 and TRBJ2-2; 7 bases map to TRBD2. Germline loops: CDR1 LNHDA, CDR2 SQIVND (reference sequence). V was clipped by 5 bases and J by 3 bases; unmatched bases: 6. The CDR3 length is 15 residues. The DNA for the CDR3 is TGTGCCAGTAGTCGAGTAGCGGGTTACACCGGGGAGCTGTTTTTT. This gives the protein CASSRVAGYTGELFF. The whole variable domain, remainder taken from reference TRBV19 and TRBJ2-2, is DGGITQSPKYLFRKEGQNVTLSCEQNLNHDAMYWYRQDPGQGLRLIYYSQIVNDFQKGDIAEGYSVSREKKESFPLTVTSAQKNPTAFYLCASSRVAGYTGELFFGEGSRLTVL.

The CDR3 DNA follows: TGCGCCAGCAGCTTGGAAATAAGGACAGGGGGTAACTATGGCTACACCTTC. Its protein is CASSLEIRTGGNYGYTF. The chain links TRBV5-1 to TRBJ1-2; the match to TRBD1 covers 10 bases. The CDR3 loop spans 17 amino acids. Germline V gene data show CDR1 as SGHRS and CDR2 as YFSETQ. J lost 1 base, V lost 0 bases, and 6 bases had no gene match.

The chain couples TRBV28 to TRBJ1-1; the D is unclear. The CDR3 has 14 residues. V lost 6 bases and J lost 1, with 12 bases in between. Germline V CDR1 and CDR2: MDHEN, SYDVKM. The CDR3 sequence is CASRPTRGNTEAFF. The CDR3 DNA sequence: TGTGCCAGCAGGCCTACCCGGGGGAACACTGAAGCTTTCTTT.

The chain combines TRBV28 with TRBJ2-6; D not resolved. The CDR3 is 12 amino acids. Per germline, CDR1 MDHEN and CDR2 SYDVKM. Trimming stripped 10 bases from V and 5 bases from J, with 9 bases between. CDR3 region: CATRTRANVLTF. The CDR3 nucleotides read TGTGCCACCCGGACCCGGGCCAACGTCCTGACTTTC.

The genes are TRBV10-3 and TRBJ2-3; D remains unclear. CDR3 length: 17 residues. The V and J ends lost 5 bases and 1 base respectively, with 19 bases between them. Germline loops: CDR1 ENHRY, CDR2 SYGVKD. The CDR3 coding sequence is TGTGCCATCAGTCCGGTCCGCGCTCTCTCCGGCACAGATACGCAGTATTTT. Translation gives CAISPVRALSGTDTQYF.

V is TRBV5-4 and J is TRBJ1-1, with TRBD1 matching over 7 bases. The germline CDR1 and CDR2 sequences are SGHNT and YYREEE (reference sequence). This CDR3 comprises 14 residues. V lost 4 bases, J lost 5 bases, and 8 bases stayed unmatched. The chain's CDR3 is CASSQGGWDTEAFF. The CDR3 nucleotides are TGTGCCAGCAGCCAAGGGGGCTGGGATACTGAAGCTTTCTTT.

The rearrangement uses TRBV10-3 and TRBJ2-3; 13 bases agree with TRBD2. The germline gives CDR1 ENHRY, CDR2 SYGVKD. CDR3 length equals 16 residues. V shed 3 bases and J 4 bases; nucleotides not matched to a gene: 4. The CDR3 sequence is CAISDGLAGEADTQYF. CDR3 sequence (DNA): TGTGCCATCAGTGATGGACTAGCGGGAGAGGCAGATACGCAGTATTTT.

To note about this clone: The sample has other DNA sequences that encode this CDR3 too. V is TRBV5-4 and J is TRBJ2-7; D is perhaps TRBD1 (5 bases). The CDR3 length is 14 residues. Germline V gene data show CDR1 as SGHNT and CDR2 as YYREEE (reference sequence). Deletions cut 4 bases from V and 0 bases from J, with 11 bases between. Here the CDR3 reads CASSLRQGSYEQYF. DNA for the CDR3: TGTGCCAGCAGCCTCAGGCAGGGCTCCTACGAGCAGTACTTC.

This clone was observed a single time. The V gene is TRBV19, the J gene TRBJ1-1; D is uncertain. CDR1 LNHDA and CDR2 SQIVND come from the germline V gene (reference sequence). The CDR3 has 13 residues. V lost 1 base, J lost 5 bases, and 8 bases lay in between. The CDR3 loop is CASSIVGRTEAFF. The CDR3 DNA reads TGTGCCAGTAGTATAGTGGGCAGGACTGAAGCTTTCTTT.

The chain has TRBV6-6 and TRBJ2-7, with D perhaps assigned TRBD1 or TRBD2 (5 bases each). Trimming left V 10 bases short and J 4 bases short, with 17 bases between. The germline V gene encodes CDR1 MNHNY and CDR2 SVGAGI (reference sequence). This CDR3 region has 13 residues. Here the CDR3 DNA reads TGTGCCACCGGAGGCAGGACAACTTACGAGCAGTACTTC. It encodes CATGGRTTYEQYF.

The V and J genes are TRBV4-1 and TRBJ2-7; D possibly corresponds to TRBD1 (6 bases). V was shortened by 3 bases and J by 4 bases, with 10 bases between the two germline ends. In germline, CDR1 is MGHRA, CDR2 YSYEKL. This CDR3 is 13 amino acids long. The CDR3 DNA is TGCGCCAGCAGCCATCTAGGACAGTACGAGCAGTACTTC. Translating gives CASSHLGQYEQYF.

In its sample, this clone was seen once. The chain uses TRBV6-5 and TRBJ2-7, with TRBD2 identical over 12 bases. Germline V gene sequence: CDR1 MNHEY, CDR2 SVGAGI. CDR3 length: 15 residues. J was trimmed by 6 bases and V by 4 bases; bases with no gene match: 7. The CDR3 DNA follows: TGTGCCAGCAGTTCCGGACTAGCGGGAACGTTCGAGCAGTACTTC. Its translation is CASSSGLAGTFEQYF.